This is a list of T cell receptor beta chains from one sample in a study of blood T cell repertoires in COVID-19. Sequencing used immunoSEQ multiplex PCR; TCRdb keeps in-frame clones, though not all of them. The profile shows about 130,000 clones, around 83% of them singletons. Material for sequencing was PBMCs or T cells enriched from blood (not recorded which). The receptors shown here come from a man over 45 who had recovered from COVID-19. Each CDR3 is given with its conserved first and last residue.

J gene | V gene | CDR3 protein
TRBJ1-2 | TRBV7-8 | CASSIDRAVGYTF
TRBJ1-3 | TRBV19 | CASSIGFAPSSGNTIYF
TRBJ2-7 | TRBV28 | CASSNAGGIYEQYF
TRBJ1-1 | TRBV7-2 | CASSATGNTEAFF
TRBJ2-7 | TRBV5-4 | CASSLKDSSYEQYF
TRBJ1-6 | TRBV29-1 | CSVGDRANSPLHF
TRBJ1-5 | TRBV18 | CASSPVSPGGGNQPQHF
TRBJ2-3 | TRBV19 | CASSGLAGVTDTQYF
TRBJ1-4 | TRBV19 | CASSPFGGFATNEKLFF
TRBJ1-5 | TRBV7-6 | CASSTAGGLGQPQHF
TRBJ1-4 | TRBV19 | CASRRGLAEKLFF
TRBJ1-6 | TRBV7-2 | CASSLAGRGDSPLHF
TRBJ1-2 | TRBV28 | CASSLSGANYGYTF
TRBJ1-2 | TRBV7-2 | CASSLRTGGDYGYTF
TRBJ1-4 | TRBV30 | CAWTTGSGEKLFF
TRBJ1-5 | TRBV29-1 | CSVGFAGSNQPQHF
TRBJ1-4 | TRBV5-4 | CASSLDSPNEKLFF
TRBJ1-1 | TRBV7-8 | CASSLRQGLNTEAFF
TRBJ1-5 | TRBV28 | CASSTGGSNQPQHF
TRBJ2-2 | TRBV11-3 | CASSLDGQSNTGELFF
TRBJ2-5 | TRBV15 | CATSGGGTETQYF
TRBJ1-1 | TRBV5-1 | CASSLAQGGTEAFF
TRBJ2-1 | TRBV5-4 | CASSLDVGLAGGINEQFF
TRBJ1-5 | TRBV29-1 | CSVEAGGFFFSNQPQHF
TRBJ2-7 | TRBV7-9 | CASSLDRDRDYEQYF
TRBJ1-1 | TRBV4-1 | CASSQEPRGHVNTEAFF
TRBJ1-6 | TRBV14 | CASSQDPAGYNSPLHF
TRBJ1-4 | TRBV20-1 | CSASDTPGGNEKLFF
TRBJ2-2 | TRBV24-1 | CATGGYTGELFF
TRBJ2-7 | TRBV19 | CASSYGTAGEQYF
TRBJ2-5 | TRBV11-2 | CASSSGTSGGETQYF
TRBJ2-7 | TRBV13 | CASSLRDILYEQYF
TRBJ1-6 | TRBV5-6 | CASNWTGSYNSPLHF
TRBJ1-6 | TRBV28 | CASSPGGGHSPLHF
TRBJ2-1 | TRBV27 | CASRTWTASFSYNEQFF